Listed here is a single TCR beta chain. The germline V gene encodes CDR1 LGHNA and CDR2 YNFKEQ. This CDR3 is built from 14 residues. The ends lost 3 bases at V and 5 bases at J; junction bases unmatched: 6. The data originate from a study of cytomegalovirus exposure and HLA in healthy donors. PCR employed 60 Vbeta and 13 Jbeta primers. Using immunoSEQ multiplex PCR, the repertoire was profiled, and TCRdb retains in-frame clones only, with some absent. The sample yields more than 85,000 clones, around four fifths seen once. The V call is TRBV4-2, the J call TRBJ2-5; 7 bases align to TRBD2. Material: PBMCs. The sequence was obtained from a boy between 10 and 17 years old in good health and CMV-seronegative. The CDR3 nucleotides read TGTGCCAGCAGCCATCGACTAGCCTGGGAGACCCAGTACTTC. Its translation is CASSHRLAWETQYF.